This TCR beta chain is from a study of shared clonotypes between healthy human individuals. In the study overall: Participating donors consisted of two women and a few men aged 18 to 49. The study's findings and limits: Larger estimated richness was generally recorded for naive subsets relative to memory subsets.

Several immunoSEQ plates received, in even portions, the genomic DNA of each subset. The repertoire was sequenced with immunoSEQ multiplex PCR; TCRdb's copy has only in-frame clones and lacks some. The profile shows some 2.4 million clones, 93% of them singletons. With regard to this clone: Its antigen is still unknown.

The CDR3 runs 14 residues. V was shortened by 5 bases and J by 4 bases, with 14 bases between the two germline ends. From germline, CDR1 is SEHNR and CDR2 FQNEAQ (reference sequence). The chain couples TRBV7-9 to TRBJ1-2; D possibly corresponds to TRBD1 (6 bases). Material for sequencing was naive CD4+ T cells from PBMCs. The subset here: CD45RA+ positively selected. The source is a man between 18 and 35 years old in good health. Some clones in this sample may be carry-over from other donors' samples. The CDR3 protein is CASSIRGRSYGYTF. CDR3 DNA sequence: TGTGCCAGCAGCATCAGGGGAAGGAGCTATGGCTACACCTTC. Using reference TRBV7-9 and TRBJ1-2 for the parts outside the CDR3, the full variable domain is DTGVSQNPRHKITKRGQNVTFRCDPISEHNRLYWYRQTLGQGPEFLTYFQNEAQLEKSRLLSDRFSAERPKGSFSTLEIQRTEQGDSAMYLCASSIRGRSYGYTFGSGTRLTVV.